These T cell receptor beta chains were read from a single sample in a study of T-cell reconstitution after alpha-beta-depleted transplantation in children. Each CDR3 protein gets one entry after TCRdb re-called the PCR reads with MiXCR. In the table there are a few hundred thousand distinct CDR3 sequences, over 20% of which are singletons. Sequencing was performed on PBMCs, taken before TCRalphabeta/CD19-depleted stem cell transplant. The source of these receptors is a boy in the first two years of life with Wiskott-Aldrich syndrome, due to receive a stem cell transplant. CDR3s include the opening cysteine and the closing phenylalanine or tryptophan. D genes are given only for firm matches. Size is omitted from some rows. Given values are once, few, many or a class for expanded clones.

clone_size | j_call | v_call | d_call | cdr3_aa | cdr3_nt
few | TRBJ1-1 | TRBV5-1 | TRBD1 | CASRPTGAWATEAFF | TGCGCCAGCAGACCGACAGGGGCATGGGCCACTGAAGCTTTCTTT
- | TRBJ2-1 | TRBV12-3/TRBV12-4 | - | CASRLEGRNEQFF | TGTGCCAGCAGGTTAGAAGGAAGGAATGAGCAGTTCTTC
- | TRBJ1-1 | TRBV18 | - | CASSWKGNTEAFF | TGTGCCAGCTCATGGAAGGGGAACACTGAAGCTTTCTTT
few | TRBJ2-4 | TRBV5-1 | - | CASSLAGPAKNIQYF | TGCGCCAGCAGCTTGGCGGGGCCAGCCAAAAACATTCAGTACTTC
- | TRBJ2-7 | TRBV11-1 | - | CASSPYQGPHEQYF | TGTGCCAGCAGCCCGTATCAAGGGCCTCACGAGCAGTACTTC
few | TRBJ2-5 | TRBV5-1 | - | CASSTGLRVETQYF | TGCGCCAGCAGCACGGGCCTCAGGGTAGAGACCCAGTACTTC
few | TRBJ2-3 | TRBV30 | TRBD1 | CAWTGQGVPTDTQYF | TGTGCCTGGACGGGACAGGGAGTACCCACAGATACGCAGTATTTT
few | TRBJ2-1 | TRBV29-1 | - | CSVDLEQFF | TGCAGCGTGGACCTAGAGCAGTTCTTC
many | TRBJ1-6 | TRBV27 | - | CASSLSGHNSPLHF | TGTGCCAGCAGTTTGTCGGGGCATAATTCACCCCTCCACTTT
few | TRBJ2-3 | TRBV12-5 | - | CASGLMGAPDTQYF | TGTGCTAGTGGTTTAATGGGAGCCCCAGATACGCAGTATTTT
- | TRBJ1-5 | TRBV5-5 | - | CASSAGLGSPQHF | TGTGCCAGCAGCGCGGGCCTAGGATCACCCCAGCATTTT
- | TRBJ2-2 | TRBV24-1 | TRBD1 | CATPDRINTGELFF | TGTGCCACTCCGGACAGGATCAACACCGGGGAGCTGTTTTTT
- | TRBJ2-2 | TRBV7-6 | TRBD2 | CASSLVAGGLAGELFF | TGTGCCAGCAGCTTAGTAGCGGGAGGTTTGGCCGGGGAGCTGTTTTTT
few | TRBJ2-7 | TRBV20-1 | TRBD2 | CSAIWTSGIHEQYF | TGCAGTGCTATATGGACTAGCGGGATCCACGAGCAGTACTTC
- | TRBJ2-1 | TRBV5-8 | - | CASTRQANEQFF | TGTGCCAGCACCCGCCAGGCCAATGAGCAGTTCTTC
few | TRBJ2-3 | TRBV5-6 | - | CASSAGTLPRPDTQYF | TGTGCCAGCAGCGCGGGGACTCTACCTAGGCCAGATACGCAGTATTTT
few | TRBJ2-7 | TRBV7-9 | TRBD2 | CASSSGGRLSYEQYF | TGTGCCAGCAGCTCCGGCGGGAGGCTTTCCTACGAGCAGTACTTC
- | TRBJ1-2 | TRBV11-2 | TRBD1 | CASSTGTGLDYTF | TGTGCCAGCAGTACCGGGACAGGGCTTGACTACACCTTC
- | TRBJ2-1 | TRBV12-3/TRBV12-4 | TRBD2 | CASSILAGGDSEQFF | TGTGCCAGCAGTATCCTAGCGGGAGGTGATAGTGAGCAGTTCTTC
few | TRBJ2-1 | TRBV4-1 | - | CASSQAPVGVNEQFF | TGCGCCAGCAGCCAAGCCCCAGTGGGCGTCAATGAGCAGTTCTTC
few | TRBJ2-1 | TRBV12-3/TRBV12-4 | - | CASSSPGLWGSNEQFF | TGTGCCAGCAGTTCGCCAGGTTTGTGGGGGAGCAATGAGCAGTTCTTC
- | TRBJ2-1 | TRBV28 | - | CASSFPSVNEQFF | TGTGCCAGCAGTTTTCCAAGCGTCAATGAGCAGTTCTTC
few | TRBJ1-1 | TRBV20-1 | TRBD1 | CSASPRTGTWTEAFF | TGCAGTGCTAGTCCGCGGACAGGGACATGGACTGAAGCTTTCTTT
few | TRBJ1-5 | TRBV6-1 | - | CASIPGLSNQPQHF | TGTGCCAGCATTCCCGGACTGAGCAATCAGCCCCAGCATTTT
- | TRBJ2-3 | TRBV10-3 | TRBD2 | CAITNGLAGASTDTQYF | TGTGCCATCACCAACGGACTAGCGGGAGCCAGCACAGATACGCAGTATTTT
- | TRBJ2-1 | TRBV20-1 | TRBD2 | CSAGSGSSYNEQFF | TGCAGTGCCGGTAGCGGGAGCTCCTACAATGAGCAGTTCTTC
few | TRBJ2-1 | TRBV2 | TRBD2 | CASRPNRDLGLAGTYNEQFF | TGTGCCAGCAGACCTAACAGGGACTTGGGGCTAGCGGGTACCTACAATGAGCAGTTCTTC
- | TRBJ2-7 | TRBV4-2 | - | CASSQDPRKGEQYF | TGTGCCAGCAGCCAAGACCCTAGGAAGGGCGAGCAGTACTTC
few | TRBJ2-3 | TRBV29-1 | - | CSGKVTLGPDTQYF | TGCAGCGGAAAGGTGACACTGGGCCCAGATACGCAGTATTTT
few | TRBJ1-2 | TRBV29-1 | - | CSVGGYTF | TGCAGCGTTGGAGGCTACACCTTC
few | TRBJ2-5 | TRBV4-1 | TRBD2 | CASSQTSAKETQYF | TGCGCCAGCAGCCAAACTAGCGCGAAAGAGACCCAGTACTTC
- | TRBJ2-5 | TRBV5-5 | TRBD2 | CASRGGLAGRTYQETQYF | TGTGCCAGCAGGGGAGGACTAGCGGGGCGGACGTACCAAGAGACCCAGTACTTC
few | TRBJ1-3 | TRBV5-1 | - | CASSLGLSGGNTIYF | TGCGCCAGCAGCTTGGGGCTGTCGGGCGGAAACACCATATATTTT
many | TRBJ2-7 | TRBV5-1 | TRBD1 | CASSLDHTGGGSYEQYF | TGCGCCAGCAGCTTGGACCATACAGGGGGCGGGAGCTACGAGCAGTACTTC
- | TRBJ2-3 | TRBV20-1 | TRBD1 | CSALRQGGSTDTQYF | TGCAGTGCTTTAAGACAGGGCGGTTCCACAGATACGCAGTATTTT
- | TRBJ2-2 | TRBV28 | TRBD2 | CASTKRGTITGELFF | TGTGCCAGCACGAAAAGAGGGACTATCACCGGGGAGCTGTTTTTT
few | TRBJ2-1 | TRBV20-1 | - | CSAPGRSEHYNEQFF | TGCAGTGCTCCCGGGCGTTCCGAGCATTACAATGAGCAGTTCTTC
few | TRBJ2-2 | TRBV28 | - | CASSLTLATGELFF | TGTGCCAGCAGTTTAACCCTAGCTACCGGGGAGCTGTTTTTT
- | TRBJ1-6 | TRBV11-2 | - | CASSPGLSYNSPLHF | TGTGCCAGCTCGCCTGGGCTCTCCTATAATTCACCCCTCCACTTT
once | TRBJ2-2 | TRBV6-1 | TRBD2 | CATGTSGAGELFF | TGTGCCACAGGGACTAGCGGGGCCGGGGAGCTGTTTTTT
- | TRBJ1-1 | TRBV5-1 | - | CASSFYLMNTEAFF | TGCGCCAGCAGCTTTTATTTGATGAACACTGAAGCTTTCTTT
- | TRBJ2-7 | TRBV5-1 | TRBD1 | CASSTLGQVGHYEQYF | TGCGCCAGCAGCACGCTGGGACAGGTAGGGCACTACGAGCAGTACTTC
- | TRBJ2-1 | TRBV19 | TRBD2 | CASSLRASGFNEQFF | TGTGCCAGTAGTCTCAGGGCTAGCGGTTTCAATGAGCAGTTCTTC
once | TRBJ2-3 | TRBV6-5 | TRBD2 | CASSYSSGTRATDTQYF | TGTGCCAGCAGTTACTCATCAGGGACTAGAGCCACAGATACGCAGTATTTT
- | TRBJ2-7 | TRBV12-3/TRBV12-4 | TRBD2 | CASSLPPSGRTKQYF | TGTGCCAGCAGTTTACCCCCTAGCGGGAGGACTAAGCAGTACTTC
- | TRBJ1-4 | TRBV12-3/TRBV12-4 | TRBD1 | CASSTDRDEKLFF | TGTGCCAGCAGCACCGACAGGGACGAAAAACTGTTTTTT
- | TRBJ2-1 | TRBV5-1 | - | CASSGRPGVYNEQFF | TGCGCCAGCAGCGGGAGGCCGGGAGTGTACAATGAGCAGTTCTTC
few | TRBJ1-2 | TRBV29-1 | TRBD1 | CSYGTGSGYTF | TGCAGCTACGGGACAGGGAGCGGCTACACCTTC
- | TRBJ2-7 | TRBV9 | - | CASSVDRGAAFYEQYF | TGTGCCAGCAGCGTAGATCGGGGGGCTGCCTTCTACGAGCAGTACTTC
- | TRBJ2-3 | TRBV5-6 | TRBD2 | CASSKNGRSTDTQYF | TGTGCCAGCAGCAAGAACGGGAGGAGCACAGATACGCAGTATTTT
few | TRBJ2-5 | TRBV10-3 | - | CAISEPSRETQYF | TGTGCCATCAGTGAGCCTTCTAGAGAGACCCAGTACTTC
- | TRBJ2-5 | TRBV7-9 | - | CASSLTPWTYQETQYF | TGTGCCAGCAGCTTAACCCCGTGGACGTACCAAGAGACCCAGTACTTC
many | TRBJ1-1 | TRBV12-3/TRBV12-4 | TRBD1 | CASSRDRGTEAFF | TGTGCCAGCAGTCGGGACAGGGGGACTGAAGCTTTCTTT